The sequence of this T cell receptor beta chain was determined in a study of blood T cell repertoires in COVID-19. About the research overall: From the United States, Italy and Spain came samples of acute and convalescent COVID-19. T cells, B-cell-depleted T cells, or PBMCs supplied cDNA or gDNA.

Germline V gene lookup returns CDR1 LGHDT and CDR2 YNNKEL (reference sequence). The CDR3 is made up of 17 amino acids. The germline V and J ends were trimmed by 3 bases and 2 bases, with 18 bases remaining between them. In the authors' workflow: Using reference gene primer amplification, nucleated cell counts were estimated. The protocol was immunoSEQ multiplex PCR, while the TCRdb copy is restricted to in-frame clones and leaves out a portion. The V and J calls and clone size were taken over from that table, and D and trimming were inferred from the DNA. Of 55,000 to 90,000 clones listed, 91% are singletons.

Input material: peripheral blood. The chain employs TRBV3-1 (or the pseudogene TRBV3-2) and TRBJ2-3; possibly TRBD2 for D (5 bases). The source of this sequence is a human donor with active COVID-19. The donor label of this sample is uncertain. CDR3 sequence (DNA): TGTGCCAGCAGCCACGATCTGGCTAGAGGGTTCACAGATACGCAGTATTTT. Its translation is CASSHDLARGFTDTQYF.